The rows below give T cell receptor beta chains drawn from one sample of a study of blood T cell repertoires in COVID-19. Some clones are missing from TCRdb's copy, which holds only in-frame ones; the method was immunoSEQ multiplex PCR. This table holds approximately 170,000 clones, about 86% found once. The sequencing sample was made of peripheral blood. These receptors were collected from an elderly woman in a cohort sampled during active or convalescent COVID-19. Both conserved end residues are part of each CDR3. A D gene is named only where the DNA matches it firmly. Not all rows give a size; the values are once, few, many and, for expanded clones, a class.

j_call: TRBJ2-3; clone_size: .; d_call: TRBD2; v_call: TRBV11-2; cdr3_aa: CASSPTSADTQYF; cdr3_nt: TGTGCCAGCAGCCCAACTAGCGCAGATACGCAGTATTTT
j_call: TRBJ1-2; clone_size: .; d_call: TRBD1; v_call: TRBV28; cdr3_aa: CASSTGPTNYGYTF; cdr3_nt: TGTGCCAGTTCGACAGGGCCAACTAACTATGGCTACACCTTC
j_call: TRBJ1-5; clone_size: once; d_call: TRBD1; v_call: TRBV5-6; cdr3_aa: CASSLIGGGQPQHF; cdr3_nt: TGTGCCAGCAGCTTGATAGGGGGCGGTCAGCCCCAGCATTTT
j_call: TRBJ2-3; clone_size: .; d_call: TRBD2; v_call: TRBV24-1; cdr3_aa: CATGLAGPSTDTQYF; cdr3_nt: TGTGCCACGGGACTAGCGGGACCTAGCACAGATACGCAGTATTTT
j_call: TRBJ2-3; clone_size: .; d_call: TRBD2; v_call: TRBV5-1; cdr3_aa: CASSYWFQRGGTDTQYF; cdr3_nt: TGCGCCAGCAGCTATTGGTTTCAGCGGGGGGGCACAGATACGCAGTATTTT
j_call: TRBJ2-7; clone_size: .; d_call: .; v_call: TRBV19; cdr3_aa: CASSNSDRIQKQYF; cdr3_nt: TGTGCCAGTAGTAACTCCGACAGGATCCAAAAGCAGTACTTC
j_call: TRBJ1-1; clone_size: .; d_call: TRBD1; v_call: TRBV6-5; cdr3_aa: CASHQGDTEAFF; cdr3_nt: TGTGCCAGCCACCAGGGGGACACTGAAGCTTTCTTT
j_call: TRBJ1-3; clone_size: .; d_call: .; v_call: TRBV12-2; cdr3_aa: CASRLAPPVKSSGNTIYF; cdr3_nt: TGTGCAAGTCGCTTAGCCCCCCCGGTAAAGAGCTCTGGAAACACCATATATTTT
j_call: TRBJ2-7; clone_size: .; d_call: TRBD1; v_call: TRBV9; cdr3_aa: CASSGTGGYEQYF; cdr3_nt: TGTGCCAGCAGCGGGACAGGGGGCTACGAGCAGTACTTC
j_call: TRBJ1-2; clone_size: .; d_call: .; v_call: TRBV28; cdr3_aa: CASSPPVHGYTF; cdr3_nt: TGTGCCAGCAGTCCCCCGGTTCATGGCTACACCTTC
j_call: TRBJ1-2; clone_size: .; d_call: .; v_call: TRBV7-2; cdr3_aa: CASSLMGDYGYTF; cdr3_nt: TGTGCCAGCAGCTTAATGGGCGACTATGGCTACACCTTC
j_call: TRBJ1-1; clone_size: .; d_call: TRBD1; v_call: TRBV30; cdr3_aa: CAWSHRGNLNTEAFF; cdr3_nt: TGTGCCTGGAGTCACAGGGGGAATTTGAACACTGAAGCTTTCTTT
j_call: TRBJ2-3; clone_size: .; d_call: TRBD2; v_call: TRBV20-1; cdr3_aa: CSASSASGMDTQYF; cdr3_nt: TGCAGTGCTAGTTCGGCTAGCGGGATGGATACGCAGTATTTT
j_call: TRBJ2-3; clone_size: .; d_call: .; v_call: TRBV6-1; cdr3_aa: CASSETDTDTQYF; cdr3_nt: TGTGCCAGCAGTGAAACTGACACAGATACGCAGTATTTT
j_call: TRBJ2-2; clone_size: few; d_call: TRBD2; v_call: TRBV5-1; cdr3_aa: CASSFGLAGNTGELFF; cdr3_nt: TGCGCCAGCAGCTTCGGTCTAGCGGGGAACACCGGGGAGCTGTTTTTT
j_call: TRBJ1-3; clone_size: .; d_call: TRBD1; v_call: TRBV10-3; cdr3_aa: CAISESRGQGFSGNTIYF; cdr3_nt: TGTGCCATCAGTGAGTCGAGAGGACAGGGCTTCTCTGGAAACACCATATATTTT
j_call: TRBJ1-5; clone_size: few; d_call: TRBD1; v_call: TRBV28; cdr3_aa: CASSLRQGDQPQHF; cdr3_nt: TGTGCCAGCAGTTTGAGACAGGGAGATCAGCCCCAGCATTTT
j_call: TRBJ2-5; clone_size: .; d_call: .; v_call: TRBV7-2; cdr3_aa: CASTLVSGTYQETQYF; cdr3_nt: TGTGCCAGCACCCTAGTCTCGGGGACATATCAAGAGACCCAGTACTTC